A single sample gave rise to the 32 T cell receptor beta chains below, sequenced in a study of blood T cell repertoires in COVID-19. Clones were read by immunoSEQ multiplex PCR, and TCRdb kept only the in-frame ones, dropping some. The sample has hundreds of thousands of clones; approximately 84% are singletons. Specimen: peripheral blood. All receptors derive from a woman of 80 years or more with acute or convalescent COVID-19.

Only one count was recorded for this clone. This chain uses TRBV5-8 with TRBJ2-1; 13 bases agree with TRBD2. V was clipped by 4 bases and J by 8 bases; unmatched bases: 6. This CDR3 comprises 15 residues. CDR1 SGHTS and CDR2 YDEGEE come from the germline V gene. CDR3 DNA: TGTGCCAGCAGCCTTACTAGCGGGGGGGCCTATGAGCAGTTCTTC. This encodes CASSLTSGGAYEQFF.

This chain joins TRBV12-3 or TRBV12-4 and TRBJ2-7, with TRBD1 matching over 7 bases. V lost 5 bases, J lost 4 bases, and 2 bases stayed unmatched. The CDR3 has 12 amino acids. CDR3 nucleotides: TGTGCCAGCAGTCCAGGGGGATACGAGCAGTACTTC. This encodes CASSPGGYEQYF.

The rearrangement uses TRBV6-6 and TRBJ1-5; 7 nucleotides line up with TRBD1. The CDR3 loop spans 14 amino acids. Germline V gives CDR1 MNHNY, CDR2 SVGAGI (reference sequence). J gave up 5 bases and V 0 bases, and 1 base lay outside the gene matches. CDR3 nucleotides: TGTGCCAGCAGTTACTCCAGGGGGGATCAGCCCCAGCATTTT. Translated, it gives CASSYSRGDQPQHF.

The chain couples TRBV5-1 to TRBJ2-3; TRBD2 matches at 13 bases. The germline V gene has CDR1 SGHRS and CDR2 YFSETQ. The CDR3 is 15 amino acids. Germline trimming cut 4 bases from V and 3 bases from J; bases unmatched to any gene: 2. The CDR3 sequence: CASSKLAGGTDTQYF. The CDR3 DNA reads TGCGCCAGCAGCAAACTAGCGGGGGGGACAGATACGCAGTATTTT. Supplemented by reference TRBV5-1 and TRBJ2-3, the full variable domain reads KAGVTQTPRYLIKTRGQQVTLSCSPISGHRSVSWYQQTPGQGLQFLFEYFSETQRNKGNFPGRFSGRQFSNSRSEMNVSTLELGDSALYLCASSKLAGGTDTQYFGPGTRLTVL.

The chain couples TRBV5-6 to TRBJ2-7; 8 bases are a match to TRBD1. CDR1 SGHDT and CDR2 YYEEEE come from the germline V gene. This CDR3 is 14 amino acids long. J gave up 6 bases and V 0 bases, and 5 bases lay outside the gene matches. CDR3 coding DNA: TGTGCCAGCAGCTTGGGGCAGGGGGCGCGCGAGCAGTACTTC. Its protein is CASSLGQGAREQYF.

This chain uses TRBV5-4 with TRBJ2-5; 7 positions agree with TRBD1. CDR3 length equals 13 residues. Germline CDR1 and CDR2: SGHNT and YYREEE (reference sequence). The J segment lost 4 bases and the V segment lost 5 bases, leaving 5 bases of the junction unmatched. The DNA of the CDR3 is TGTGCCAGCAGTTACGACAGGGCAGAGACCCAGTACTTC. Residues: CASSYDRAETQYF.

The V call is TRBV7-9, the J call TRBJ2-3, with D possibly matching TRBD1 (6 bases). CDR1 SEHNR and CDR2 FQNEAQ come from the germline V gene (reference sequence). This CDR3 is 13 amino acids long. Trimming took 2 bases from V and 5 from J, leaving 8 bases between them. CDR3 in amino acids: CASSLSGVDTQYF. CDR3 bases: TGTGCCAGCAGCTTATCAGGGGTAGATACGCAGTATTTT. Drawing the rest from reference TRBV7-9 and TRBJ2-3, the complete variable domain is DTGVSQNPRHKITKRGQNVTFRCDPISEHNRLYWYRQTLGQGPEFLTYFQNEAQLEKSRLLSDRFSAERPKGSFSTLEIQRTEQGDSAMYLCASSLSGVDTQYFGPGTRLTVL.

The chain uses TRBV5-1 and TRBJ2-7, with 8 bases that match TRBD2. Germline CDR1 is SGHRS and CDR2 is YFSETQ. Unmatched junction bases numbered 10, after V lost 4 bases and J lost 7 bases. This CDR3 has 14 amino acids. CDR3 in DNA: TGCGCCAGCAGCATGAAGCGGGAGCGATGGGAGCAGTACTTC. Translation: CASSMKRERWEQYF.

The chain recombines TRBV28 with TRBJ1-3; the D is unclear. Trimming left V 2 bases short and J 4 bases short, with 18 bases between. Germline V gene sequence: CDR1 MDHEN, CDR2 SYDVKM. This CDR3 region has 17 residues. The CDR3 reads CASSLKRRGRIGNTIYF. CDR3 DNA sequence: TGTGCCAGCAGTTTAAAACGCAGAGGTCGGATCGGAAACACCATATATTTT.

This clone was found a few times. J is TRBJ2-2 and V is TRBV10-1; D is unresolved. The CDR3 is 14 residues long. From germline, CDR1 is WNHNN and CDR2 SYGVQD (reference sequence). V was clipped by 8 bases and J by 2 bases, with 12 bases between them. This CDR3 reads CASLLIPNTGELFF. The CDR3 DNA follows: TGCGCCAGCCTCCTAATACCTAACACCGGGGAGCTGTTTTTT.

This chain connects TRBV6-5 to TRBJ1-1, with TRBD1 identical over 10 bases. Losses at the gene ends were 1 base for V and 4 bases for J; bases not matched to a gene: 0. CDR1 is MNHEY, CDR2 SVGAGI, per germline. The CDR3 length is 14 residues. CDR3: CASSYWTGGTEAFF. DNA of the CDR3: TGTGCCAGCAGTTACTGGACAGGGGGCACTGAAGCTTTCTTT.

CDR3 bases: TGTGCCAGCAGCGTAGGGGGGACTAGCGGATCTGGAGAGCAGTTCTTC. This codes for CASSVGGTSGSGEQFF. The J gene is TRBJ2-1, the V gene TRBV11-2; 11 bases map to TRBD2. V lost 5 bases to trimming and J lost 10 bases; unmatched junction nucleotides: 13. The germline gives CDR1 SGHAT, CDR2 FQNNGV. There are 16 residues in the CDR3.

Only a few counts were recorded for this clone. The chain is built from TRBV4-1 and TRBJ2-2, with TRBD2 matching 12 bases. CDR3 size: 16 residues. CDR1 is MGHRA, CDR2 YSYEKL, per germline. J gave up 0 bases and V 6 bases, and 2 bases lay outside the gene matches. CDR3 in amino acids: CASSPSGGANTGELFF. As DNA, the CDR3 is TGCGCCAGCAGTCCTAGCGGGGGGGCGAACACCGGGGAGCTGTTTTTT.

A single count supports this clone. The chain is built from TRBV6-5 and TRBJ1-1, with 7 bases that match TRBD1. Germline values: CDR1 MNHEY, CDR2 SVGAGI. This CDR3 is 15 amino acids long. After removal of 0 bases from V and 4 bases from J, the junction contained 5 bases not matched to a gene. This chain's CDR3 is CASSYSRGLSTEAFF. CDR3 nucleotides: TGTGCCAGCAGTTACTCGAGGGGGCTAAGCACTGAAGCTTTCTTT.

This clone has at least ten counts. V is TRBV5-5 and J is TRBJ2-7; 10 positions match TRBD2. J gave up 4 bases and V 4 bases, and 5 bases lay outside the gene matches. Germline lookup yields CDR1 SGHKS and CDR2 YYEKEE (reference sequence). CDR3 length equals 14 residues. The chain's CDR3 is CASSRLAGAYEQYF. CDR3 sequence (DNA): TGTGCCAGCAGCCGACTAGCGGGTGCTTACGAGCAGTACTTC.

This clone was counted a single time. This chain joins TRBV7-9 and TRBJ2-5; 7 bases line up with TRBD2. CDR1 SEHNR and CDR2 FQNEAQ come from the germline V gene (reference sequence). The CDR3 covers 15 residues. V shed 3 bases, J shed 5 bases, and the junction held 9 bases outside the gene matches. The CDR3 region has the DNA TGTGCCAGCAGCTTCCGGACTAGTACGACGGAGACCCAGTACTTC. This sequence encodes CASSFRTSTTETQYF.

The chain combines TRBV9 with TRBJ2-7; possible D gene TRBD1, 5 bases. CDR3 size: 15 residues. V shed 4 bases and J shed 2 bases, with 16 bases lying between them. The germline gives CDR1 SGDLS, CDR2 YYNGEE. CDR3 DNA sequence: TGTGCCAGCAGCCGGTCATATGGGGCTGCCTACGAGCAGTACTTC. This codes for CASSRSYGAAYEQYF.

The CDR3 DNA is TGCGCCAGCAGCCACGGACAGGGAAACTATGGCTACACCTTC. Amino acids: CASSHGQGNYGYTF. The chain is built from TRBV4-3 and TRBJ1-2; 8 bases agree with TRBD1. V shed 3 bases, J shed 2 bases, and the junction held 2 bases outside the gene matches. Germline lookup yields CDR1 LGHNA and CDR2 YSLEER. The CDR3 covers 14 residues.

The V and J genes are TRBV5-4 and TRBJ1-1; tentatively, D is TRBD1 (5 bases). The V gene lost 7 bases and the J gene lost 0 bases, with 16 bases spanning the gap. CDR1 and CDR2 (germline): SGHNT, YYREEE (reference sequence). The CDR3 has 15 residues. The CDR3 bases are TGTGCCAGCGGGGGGGGAGGTGACATGAACACTGAAGCTTTCTTT. It specifies CASGGGGDMNTEAFF.

The V and J genes are TRBV6-5 and TRBJ1-2, with D possibly matching TRBD1 (6 bases). Trimming removed 8 bases at V and 7 bases at J, with 17 bases between. This CDR3 has 13 amino acids. Germline assignment: CDR1 MNHEY and CDR2 SVGAGI. As DNA, the CDR3 is TGTGCCAGCTCAACCAGGGGTATGGCTGGCTACACCTTC. It codes for CASSTRGMAGYTF.

This chain uses TRBV5-1 with TRBJ2-5; 14 positions match TRBD2. Germline-derived CDR1 and CDR2 are SGHRS and YFSETQ. V trimming: 4 bases; J trimming: 6 bases; junction bases outside the gene matches: 8. The CDR3 sequence is 16 residues long. In nucleotides, the CDR3 is TGCGCCAGCAGCCACGGGACTAGCGGGAGTAGTCAGACCCAGTACTTC. It specifies CASSHGTSGSSQTQYF. Filled out from reference TRBV5-1 and TRBJ2-5, the complete variable domain reads KAGVTQTPRYLIKTRGQQVTLSCSPISGHRSVSWYQQTPGQGLQFLFEYFSETQRNKGNFPGRFSGRQFSNSRSEMNVSTLELGDSALYLCASSHGTSGSSQTQYFGPGTRLLVL.

This chain connects TRBV3-1 (or the pseudogene TRBV3-2) to TRBJ1-6; weak D call: TRBD1 (6 bases). The CDR3 consists of 16 residues. CDR1 and CDR2 (germline): LGHDT, YNNKEL (reference sequence). V was pared by 5 bases and J by 6 bases, with 17 bases between. The CDR3 DNA is TGTGCCAGCAGCGATGGGGGGGGCCGGCGTAATTCACCCCTCCACTTT. Amino acids: CASSDGGGRRNSPLHF.

The chain is built from TRBV28 and TRBJ2-7; the match to TRBD1 covers 9 bases. Germline V gives CDR1 MDHEN, CDR2 SYDVKM. This CDR3 spans 18 amino acids. With V trimmed by 4 bases and J by 6 bases, 19 bases remained unmatched. CDR3 sequence (DNA): TGTGCCAGCAGTTCCGAGGGCACAGGGGGCGCAGGTTATCTCGAGCAGTACTTC. Amino acid sequence: CASSSEGTGGAGYLEQYF.

V is TRBV5-4 and J is TRBJ2-1; D unclear. CDR1 SGHNT and CDR2 YYREEE come from the germline V gene (reference sequence). V shed 1 base and J shed 3 bases, with 2 bases lying between them. The CDR3 runs 12 residues. This CDR3 is CASSLLYNEQFF. DNA of the CDR3: TGTGCCAGCAGCTTGCTCTACAATGAGCAGTTCTTC.

The V and J genes are TRBV5-6 and TRBJ2-7; TRBD2 aligns across 11 bases. This CDR3 is built from 15 residues. CDR1 SGHDT and CDR2 YYEEEE come from the germline V gene. V was pared by 4 bases and J by 9 bases, with 12 bases of the junction left unmatched. The CDR3 sequence: CASSAAGTSGKGQYF. The CDR3 coding sequence is TGTGCCAGCAGCGCCGCCGGGACTAGCGGAAAAGGGCAGTACTTC.

V gene TRBV9 combines with J gene TRBJ1-1, with 8 bases matching TRBD1. Unmatched junction bases numbered 3, after V lost 3 bases and J lost 5 bases. The CDR3 loop spans 13 amino acids. Germline loops: CDR1 SGDLS, CDR2 YYNGEE. The CDR3 coding sequence is TGTGCCAGCAGCGGACAGGGGCTGACTGAAGCTTTCTTT. Its translation: CASSGQGLTEAFF.

V and J are TRBV2 and TRBJ2-5; possibly TRBD2 for D (5 bases). From germline, CDR1 is SNHLY and CDR2 FYNNEI. This CDR3 has 13 residues. Trimming removed 4 bases at V and 2 bases at J, with 8 bases between. The CDR3 reads CASSVGEQETQYF. For the CDR3, the DNA is TGTGCCAGCAGTGTCGGGGAACAAGAGACCCAGTACTTC. The full variable domain, rest sourced from reference TRBV2 and TRBJ2-5, is EPEVTQTPSHQVTQMGQEVILRCVPISNHLYFYWYRQILGQKVEFLVSFYNNEISEKSEIFDDQFSVERPDGSNFTLKIRSTKLEDSAMYFCASSVGEQETQYFGPGTRLLVL.

The V call is TRBV18, the J call TRBJ1-2, with D perhaps TRBD1 (6 bases). Germline values: CDR1 KGHSH, CDR2 LQKENI. The CDR3 totals 16 residues. V was pared by 4 bases and J by 0 bases, with 15 bases between. The CDR3 nucleotides read TGTGCCAGCTCACTCGACCAGGGGCCAGCTAACTATGGCTACACCTTC. It is translated as CASSLDQGPANYGYTF.

The gene calls are TRBV11-1 and TRBJ1-1; 7 nucleotides align to TRBD1. The CDR3 sequence is 13 residues long. Germline CDR1 is SGHAT and CDR2 is FQDESV (reference sequence). Trimming removed 6 bases from V and 4 bases from J; junction bases left unmatched: 5. The CDR3 loop reads CASRIDRVTEAFF. CDR3 DNA sequence: TGTGCCAGCAGGATCGACAGGGTCACTGAAGCTTTCTTT.

CDR3 loop: CASSQRRLAGVEETQYF. CDR3 nucleotide sequence: TGTGCCAGCAGCCAAAGAAGACTAGCGGGGGTCGAAGAGACCCAGTACTTC. This rearrangement joins TRBV3-1 (or the pseudogene TRBV3-2) to TRBJ2-5; 12 nucleotides match TRBD2. This CDR3 has 17 residues. The junction had 7 bases not matched to a gene; V was cut back by 2 bases and J by 3 bases. Germline V gives CDR1 LGHDT, CDR2 YNNKEL (reference sequence).

The rearrangement uses TRBV28 and TRBJ2-1, with TRBD2 matching 11 bases. Unmatched junction bases numbered 20, after V lost 6 bases and J lost 4 bases. The length of the CDR3 is 20 residues. The germline CDR1 and CDR2 sequences are MDHEN and SYDVKM. In nucleotides, the CDR3 is TGTGCCAGCAGCTTACAGTATCCCGGGACTAGCGGAGGCGTTTACAATGAGCAGTTCTTC. It specifies CASSLQYPGTSGGVYNEQFF.

The chain has TRBV20-1 and TRBJ1-1; D remains unclear. The CDR3 length is 14 residues. V was cut by 3 bases and J by 0 bases, with 11 bases left in between. Germline CDR1 reads DFQATT; CDR2 reads SNEGSKA (reference sequence). The CDR3 region has the DNA TGCAGTGCTAGTTACGAGCCCATGAACACTGAAGCTTTCTTT. It specifies CSASYEPMNTEAFF.